This T cell receptor beta chain was identified in a study of blood T cell repertoires in COVID-19. Study-wide background: Italy, Spain and the United States were the sources of the convalescent and acute COVID-19 samples. Sources were T cells, B-cell-depleted T cells, or PBMCs; the material itself was cDNA or gDNA.

V gave up 7 bases and J gave up 9 bases; unmatched junction bases: 11. Germline loops: CDR1 LNHNV, CDR2 YYDKDF (reference sequence). CDR3 length: 13 residues. As originally analysed: Researchers report that nucleated cell counts were estimated from reference gene primer amplification. Assay: immunoSEQ multiplex PCR; the TCRdb copy retains only in-frame clones and omits some. V and J calls and clone size come straight from that table; D and trimming were deduced from the DNA. The sample holds approximately 150,000 clones; roughly 82% are singletons and the top ten take 15%. The chain employs TRBV15 and TRBJ2-5, with TRBD1 matching over 7 bases. The sequence was obtained from a human donor with acute or convalescent COVID-19. The donor label of this sample is uncertain. The sequenced material came from peripheral blood. In DNA, the CDR3 is TGTGCCACCATGTTGCAGGGGGAGAGACCCCAGTACTTC. Encoded protein: CATMLQGERPQYF.